This T cell receptor beta chain was captured in a study of cytomegalovirus exposure and HLA in healthy donors (dated by TCRdb to 2017 to 2019). About the full investigation: In an earlier analysis of some 550 of the donors, 276 Gb of sequence data and 117 million unique TCR beta sequences from 150 million to 200 million T cells were reported. An early release covering just under 650 HLA-typed donors comprised 250 to 350 gigabases of sequencing data and roughly 85 million unique TCR sequences. Rather than using new phenotypic data, the later analysis identified candidate immune exposures from TCR beta sequences and from how often those sequences occurred across donors. Class I and class II HLA loci were covered by the typing at four-digit resolution. The study profiled the T cell repertoires of hundreds of subjects by immunosequencing and related them to cytomegalovirus serostatus. Because of strong linkage in the cohort, five DR-DQ haplotypes were treated as single units for association and clustering. Among some 400 genotyped donors of the cohort, an average of around 250,000 unique TCR beta nucleotide sequences was sequenced per donor, of which 15% to 20% were non-productive. Donor age, sex, ethnicity and CMV serostatus were collected together with the repertoire data. To predict cytomegalovirus infection status, the study brought together high-throughput TCR immunosequencing, statistical association of individual TCRs with disease status, and machine learning. A separate validation cohort of over 95 different subjects was used in addition to the 666-subject first cohort. In an earlier analysis of a few hundred of the donors, high-throughput TCR beta sequencing was used to judge whether each TCR beta V gene segment behaved as functional or pseudogenic. The aim of the study was to test whether cataloging public T cell receptors could identify signatures of past pathogen exposure. The genetic ancestry cluster associated with self-reported Caucasian donors included roughly 84% of the roughly 410 genotyped donors. Typing coverage differed by locus: A, B, C, DRB1 and DQB1 were typed in about 629-640 donors, DQA1 in 500 to 550, DPA1 in approximately 600, and DPB1 in approximately 450. All discovery cohort repertoires had been generated on a single sequencing platform. In a later genetic analysis, genome-wide SNP genotypes for about three fifths of the 666 donors were used, and that subset was treated as a discovery cohort. A later analysis re-examined previously published TCR beta repertoires from over 500 donors and added high-resolution HLA genotyping to investigate patterns of TCR occurrence. On the study overall, not on this receptor specifically: In a later analysis, the rate of TCR association differed among HLA loci, with DRB1 alleles having the most associated TCRs and HLA-C alleles having the fewest. Cytomegalovirus status was reported to be diagnosed by the classifier with high specificity and sensitivity in both the original and validation cohorts. In a later analysis, about 17,000 TCR beta sequences were associated with specific HLA alleles at a false discovery rate of 0.05. Linkage disequilibrium might explain the correlated functional status among segregating V segments, but an unknown experimental factor could not be excluded. Because HLA typing was missing for some donors at each locus, association tests included only the typed subset. The sequencing pipeline was judged likely to have produced a cluster of highly shared sequence variants as a technical artifact. For the cohort, immune exposure information was limited to CMV serostatus. According to the authors, the approach could potentially be generalized to other disease states and immunological phenotypes. A further reported finding was that TCR beta sequences accurately predicted the HLA-A and HLA-B alleles for most subjects in the first cohort. In an earlier analysis of approximately 590 of the donors, most TCR beta V segments appeared in productive rearrangements about 90% or about 30% of the time, broadly matching IMGT annotations. The study listed 164 TCR beta chains as associated with cytomegalovirus. Compared with the 666-donor mean, donors in an Asian-associated ancestry cluster had fewer N-insertions in productive TCRs, according to a later genetic analysis. Compared with equally common non-associated chains, HLA-associated TCR beta chains in a later analysis were more clonally expanded and had lower generation probabilities. Assigning TCR associations to individual alleles was difficult when HLA alleles, especially DR and DQ, strongly co-occurred. Several of the top co-occurrence clusters appeared to be linked to parvovirus B19, influenza, CMV and Epstein-Barr virus, according to a later analysis. Most TCR sequences were observed very rarely across donors, whereas some public TCRs were present in many individuals. A few of the identified cytomegalovirus-associated TCR beta chains were confirmed in vitro to be specific for cytomegalovirus antigens. A later analysis found that most CMV-associated TCR beta chains appeared HLA-restricted, with HLA associations seemingly driven largely by CMV exposure. Because counts were too low, about 18 rarely observed V segments, including chromosome 9 orphons, were excluded from the earlier analysis of fewer than 650 of the donors. Some IMGT-functional V segments, including TRBV6-2 and TRBV6-3, could not be told apart with the 87-base-pair reads, so those segments were excluded. Roughly uniform sequencing depth across donors was assumed in presence/absence analyses, although this assumption may not hold. In this cohort, only TCR beta chains were sequenced, and detectable features were limited by the absence of alpha or paired-chain data. A later genetic analysis associated a missense DCLRE1C variant with V-gene and J-gene trimming of TCR beta chains, and an independent cohort replicated the association.

Library creation used the immunoSEQ multiplex PCR assay. The multiplex PCR relied on a mix of 60 forward primers for TCR Vbeta segments and 13 reverse primers for TCR Jbeta segments. Amplification of the CDR3 region of rearranged TCR beta genes was performed with a multiplex PCR assay on genomic DNA. The Illumina HiSeq System was used to sequence the amplified TCR beta libraries as 87-base-pair reads. As for how the authors treated the data: In a later analysis, some 80 million unique TCR beta chains were counted across the roughly 700 repertoires, and around 11 million of these chains were shared by at least two donors. To remove PCR and sequencing errors, raw reads were error-corrected and collapsed into unique sequences using a nearest-neighbor algorithm that merged closely related sequences. CDR3 sequences were aligned to IMGT reference sequences to assign V, D and J gene segments. For a sequence to be retained, a match of at least six nucleotides was required to both a V gene segment and a J gene segment. Rearrangements were called productive when the CDR3 lacked stop codons and stayed in frame with V and J; all others were non-productive. Following IMGT convention, CDR3 was defined as the stretch from the second conserved V-encoded cysteine up to the conserved J-encoded phenylalanine. The earlier analysis of about 610 of the donors excluded any sequence lacking an unambiguous match to a single V gene segment. An earlier analysis of several hundred of the donors classified V segments as functional when productive rearrangements were above 56.7% and as segregating when the standard deviation between donors was above 5%. A statistical classification framework was built for diagnosing cytomegalovirus status from the catalog of TCR beta chain sequences. A later analysis assigned V and J genes by comparing TCR nucleotide sequences with IMGT/GENE-DB human TR gene sequences. In a later analysis, CDR3 sequences and most-parsimonious VDJ recombination scenarios were assigned using the TCRdist pipeline. In a later analysis, each TCR beta chain was defined by its CDR3 amino acid sequence together with its V-gene family, and reads without a unique V-gene family were excluded. In a later analysis, fewer than 650 highly shared, low-generation-probability nucleotide sequences were removed to address suspected cross-contamination and a sequencing artifact. In a later analysis, a clonal expansion index for each public chain was calculated from normalized within-repertoire ranks of inferred template counts. In a later analysis, generation probabilities were computed with a VDJ recombination model fitted to out-of-frame rearrangements, and the resulting probabilities were checked against IGoR. In a later analysis, TCR-TCR, TCR-HLA and TCR-CMV co-occurrence was scored with hypergeometric tests, and a repertoire-size bias correction was applied to TCR pairs. False discovery rates were estimated in a later analysis by permuting HLA or CMV assignments 20 times. A later analysis grouped co-occurring TCRs with DBSCAN, adding TCRdist sequence similarity when clustering within HLA-allele-positive subsets. Co-occurrence clustering excluded repertoires with fewer than 30,000 or more than 120,000 public chains, plus five with anomalous nucleotide sharing. TCRdb carries this immuneACCESS record with in-frame sequences only. Its versions omit some clonotypes, under half of them owing to an unresolved V gene in the studies checked, with the rest unexplained. V and J calls and clone size are as listed in that table; D and trimming were resolved from the DNA. For this sample the table gives 150,000 to 200,000 clones, of which approximately 80% were detected only once. The ten largest clonotypes hold about 1% of the sample.

This clone came up once. The clone's antigen remains unknown. No base quality values were provided; no much bigger clone lies one nucleotide off. In total, fewer than 750 healthy bone marrow donors made up the cohort. At the time of sampling, every cohort member was nominally healthy, though immune exposures that went unrecorded were likely present. The donor tested CMV seronegative, placing the donor among the 350 to 400 seronegative members of the cohort. Every donor gave a peripheral blood sample, and the peripheral blood mononuclear cells from that sample were used for TCR beta sequencing. The Qiagen DNeasy Blood Extraction Kit was used to extract genomic DNA from the blood cell samples. The CDR3 goes from the cysteine to the phenylalanine over 13 residues. The entry retains the CDR3 DNA only, 39 bases that are in frame from base 1. CDR1 and CDR2 were assigned from the germline V gene as MNHNS and SASEGT. At the junction V is shortened by 6 bases and J by 5 bases, with 14 bases in between.

Sequencing input: PBMCs. The TCR sequence derives from a woman aged 40-49 years in good health and CMV-seronegative. The chain joins TRBV6-1 to TRBJ2-7; the D gene remains uncertain. The CDR3 loop reads CASSSLISNEQYF. The sequenced DNA: TGTGCCAGCAGCTCTCTTATAAGCAACGAGCAGTACTTC.